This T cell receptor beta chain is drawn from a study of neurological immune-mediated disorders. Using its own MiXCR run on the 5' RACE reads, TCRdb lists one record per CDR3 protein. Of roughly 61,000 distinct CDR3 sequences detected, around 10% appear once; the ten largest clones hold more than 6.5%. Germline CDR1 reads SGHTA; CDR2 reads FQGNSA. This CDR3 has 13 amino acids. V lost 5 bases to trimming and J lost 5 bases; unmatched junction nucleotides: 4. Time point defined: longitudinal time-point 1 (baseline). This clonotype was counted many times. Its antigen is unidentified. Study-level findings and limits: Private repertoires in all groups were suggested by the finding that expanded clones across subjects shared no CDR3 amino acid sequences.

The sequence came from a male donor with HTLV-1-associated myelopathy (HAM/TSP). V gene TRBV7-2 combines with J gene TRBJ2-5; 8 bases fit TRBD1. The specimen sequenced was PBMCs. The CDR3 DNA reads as TGTGCCAGCAGCCGGACAGGGAGGGAGACCCAGTACTTC. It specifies CASSRTGRETQYF.